Each of the 12 T cell receptor beta chains below was sequenced from the same sample in a study of CD8 T cells in Susac syndrome. Random hexamers were used to reverse transcribe an amount of roughly 0.5 to 1 ug RNA. TCRdb re-called the immunoSEQ multiplex PCR reads with MiXCR, one entry per CDR3 protein. Here the sample spans about 430,000 distinct CDR3 sequences, 75% to 90% being singletons. The sample consisted of CD8+ T cells from PBMCs. The source of these receptors is a human donor with multiple sclerosis.

The chain uses TRBV11-2 and TRBJ1-1, with D unclear. The CDR3 is made up of 14 amino acids. Trimming removed 5 bases from V and 11 bases from J, with 21 bases in between. The V gene's germline CDR1 is SGHAT and CDR2 FQNNGV. The CDR3 reads CASSPPGIRSEAFF. The CDR3 DNA is TGTGCCAGCAGCCCGCCCGGGATTAGGTCGGAGGCTTTCTTT.

The gene calls are TRBV12-3 or TRBV12-4 and TRBJ2-5; D is perhaps TRBD2 (7 bases). The CDR3 runs 12 residues. V lost 6 bases, J lost 7 bases, and 12 bases lay in between. The CDR3 DNA is TGTGCCAGCAGAAACAGGGAGGGGACCCAGTACTTC. It yields the protein CASRNREGTQYF.

The CDR3 here is CAWSSPETSTYNEQFF. CDR3 nucleotides: TGTGCCTGGAGTTCCCCCGAGACTAGTACGTACAATGAGCAGTTCTTC. The chain joins TRBV30 to TRBJ2-1; TRBD2 is a possible D gene (6 bases). Trimming pared 2 bases from V and 4 bases from J, leaving 18 bases between. Germline V gives CDR1 GTSNPN, CDR2 SVGIG (reference sequence). The CDR3 totals 16 residues.

The chain combines TRBV27 with TRBJ2-3; 9 nucleotides match TRBD2. V trimming: 6 bases; J trimming: 2 bases; junction bases outside the gene matches: 9. The CDR3 consists of 16 residues. Looked up from germline, CDR1 is MNHEY and CDR2 is SMNVEV (reference sequence). The CDR3 spells CASRTGREGLTDTQYF. DNA of the CDR3: TGTGCCAGCAGAACGGGGCGGGAGGGCCTCACAGATACGCAGTATTTT.

In its sample, this clonotype was seen once. The genes are TRBV10-3 and TRBJ2-5; D possibly corresponds to TRBD2 (5 bases). Trimming shortened V by 4 bases and J by 2 bases, and 8 bases separated the two germline ends. This CDR3 has 13 residues. CDR1 and CDR2 from the germline V gene are ENHRY and SYGVKD. CDR3 DNA: TGTGCCATCAGTGCGGGGTTGCAAGAGACCCAGTACTTC. Translating gives CAISAGLQETQYF.

A single count supports this clonotype. This chain links TRBV4-1 with TRBJ2-3, with a tentative D call TRBD1 (6 bases). Per the germline V gene, CDR1 is MGHRA and CDR2 is YSYEKL. The length of the CDR3 is 17 residues. Trimming stripped 1 base from V and 4 bases from J, with 18 bases between. The chain's CDR3 is CASSQAPTGPRADTQYF. The CDR3 DNA reads as TGCGCCAGCAGCCAAGCCCCTACAGGGCCCCGGGCAGATACGCAGTATTTT.

The chain combines TRBV4-1 with TRBJ1-2; no reliable D call. V was shortened by 1 base and J by 4 bases, with 10 bases between the two germline ends. The CDR3 length is 14 residues. Per the germline V gene, CDR1 is MGHRA and CDR2 is YSYEKL. The CDR3 sequence: CASSQGVSGYGYTF. DNA of the CDR3: TGCGCCAGCAGCCAAGGGGTTTCGGGCTATGGCTACACCTTC.

This chain links TRBV2 with TRBJ2-5; TRBD2 matches 8 bases. CDR1 is SNHLY and CDR2 is FYNNEI in the germline V gene. Germline trimming cut 8 bases from V and 5 bases from J; bases unmatched to any gene: 10. This CDR3 region has 14 residues. The CDR3 DNA follows: TGTGCCAGCCGAAGGACTAGCTTTTGGGAGACCCAGTACTTC. This encodes CASRRTSFWETQYF.

V usage is TRBV29-1 and J usage is TRBJ1-1; maybe TRBD1 (6 bases). Trimming pared 4 bases from V and 1 base from J, leaving 10 bases between. The CDR3 runs 13 residues. Germline CDR1 reads SQVTM; CDR2 reads ANQGSEA. CDR3 sequence reads: CSVGGQENTEAFF. The CDR3 bases are TGCAGCGTTGGGGGACAAGAGAACACTGAAGCTTTCTTT.

The CDR3 spells CASSEEWTTEAFF. As DNA, the CDR3 is TGTGCCAGCAGCGAGGAGTGGACAACTGAAGCTTTCTTT. The chain uses TRBV9 and TRBJ1-1, with D perhaps matching TRBD1 (5 bases). V lost 3 bases to trimming and J lost 5 bases, with 11 bases between them. The CDR3 sequence is 13 residues long. Germline V gene lookup returns CDR1 SGDLS and CDR2 YYNGEE.

The chain links TRBV20-1 to TRBJ1-2, with D unresolved. CDR1 is DFQATT and CDR2 is SNEGSKA in the germline V gene (reference sequence). The CDR3 length is 15 residues. V was trimmed by 3 bases and J by 0 bases, leaving 14 bases between them. CDR3 in amino acids: CSASASGLTNYGYTF. For the CDR3, the DNA is TGCAGTGCTAGTGCAAGCGGACTCACTAACTATGGCTACACCTTC.

This clonotype occurred once. The chain employs TRBV27 and TRBJ2-5; no definite D call. Germline V lookup: CDR1 MNHEY, CDR2 SMNVEV (reference sequence). The CDR3 runs 10 residues. V shed 8 bases and J shed 10 bases, with 11 bases lying between them. CDR3 nucleotide sequence: TGTGCCAGCGGTGCCCCTGACCAGTACTTC. Translation gives CASGAPDQYF.